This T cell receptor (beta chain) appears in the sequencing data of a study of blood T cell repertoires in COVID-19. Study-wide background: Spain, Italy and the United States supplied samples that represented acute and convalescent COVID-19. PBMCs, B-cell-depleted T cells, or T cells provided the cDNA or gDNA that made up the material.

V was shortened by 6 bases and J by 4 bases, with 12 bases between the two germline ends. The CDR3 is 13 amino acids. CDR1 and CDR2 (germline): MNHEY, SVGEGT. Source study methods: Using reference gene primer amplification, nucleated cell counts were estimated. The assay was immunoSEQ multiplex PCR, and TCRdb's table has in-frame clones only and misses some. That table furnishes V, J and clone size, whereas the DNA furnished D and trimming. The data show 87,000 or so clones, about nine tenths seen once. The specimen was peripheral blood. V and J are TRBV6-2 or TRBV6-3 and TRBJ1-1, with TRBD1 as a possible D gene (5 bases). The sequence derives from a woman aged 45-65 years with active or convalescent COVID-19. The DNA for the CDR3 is TGTGCCAGCAGCATCGCGGGGGGCACTGAAGCTTTCTTT. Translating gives CASSIAGGTEAFF.